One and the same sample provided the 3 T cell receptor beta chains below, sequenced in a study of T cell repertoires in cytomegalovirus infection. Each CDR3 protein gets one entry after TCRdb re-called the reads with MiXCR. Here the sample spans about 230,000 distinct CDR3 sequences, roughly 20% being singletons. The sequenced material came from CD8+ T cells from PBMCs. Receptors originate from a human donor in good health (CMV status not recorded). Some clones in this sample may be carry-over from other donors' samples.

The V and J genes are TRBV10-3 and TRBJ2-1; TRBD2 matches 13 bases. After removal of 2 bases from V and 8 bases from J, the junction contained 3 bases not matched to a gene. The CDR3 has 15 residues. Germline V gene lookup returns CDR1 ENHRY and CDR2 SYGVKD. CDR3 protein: CAISETSGGADEQFF. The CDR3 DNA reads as TGTGCCATCAGTGAGACTAGCGGGGGGGCCGATGAGCAGTTCTTC.

CDR3 sequence (DNA): TGTGCCACCAGCCAGGGGGCTGGAACTGAAGCTTTCTTT. Amino acid sequence: CATSQGAGTEAFF. V is TRBV15 and J is TRBJ1-1; TRBD1 matches 8 bases. CDR3 length: 13 amino acids. Germline V gene lookup returns CDR1 LNHNV and CDR2 YYDKDF (reference sequence). The ends lost 5 bases at V and 5 bases at J; junction bases unmatched: 4.

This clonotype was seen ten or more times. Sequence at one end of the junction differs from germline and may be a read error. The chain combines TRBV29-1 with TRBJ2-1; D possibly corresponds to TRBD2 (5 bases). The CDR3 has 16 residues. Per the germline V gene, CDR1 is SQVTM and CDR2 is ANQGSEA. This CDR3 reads CSVEGLALSSYNEQFF. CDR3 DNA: TGCAGCGTCGAAGGGCTAGCCTTGAGCTCCTACAATGAGCAGTTCTTC.